These T cell receptor beta chains were read from a single sample in a study of blood T cell repertoires in COVID-19. Clones were read by immunoSEQ multiplex PCR, and TCRdb kept only the in-frame ones, dropping some. The sample lists about 130,000 clones, around 84% seen once, with about 18% in the top ten. The sequencing input was peripheral blood. The receptors stem from a woman older than 75 with acute or convalescent COVID-19. Both conserved end residues are part of each CDR3. A D gene is named only where the DNA matches it firmly. Clone size, where shown, is once, few, many, or a class for clones that have expanded.

D gene: .
V gene: TRBV14
J gene: TRBJ1-6
CDR3 length: 18
clone size: .
CDR3 DNA: TGTGCCAGCAGCCAAGATTCCACAGTCAGCTCCTATAATTCACCCCTCCACTTT
CDR3 protein: CASSQDSTVSSYNSPLHF

D gene: TRBD1
V gene: TRBV5-4
J gene: TRBJ2-1
CDR3 length: 15
clone size: .
CDR3 DNA: TGTGCCAGCAGCACGGGACAGGGGGTCTACAATGAGCAGTTCTTC
CDR3 protein: CASSTGQGVYNEQFF

D gene: TRBD1
V gene: TRBV7-6
J gene: TRBJ1-6
CDR3 length: 17
clone size: .
CDR3 DNA: TGTGCCAGCAGCCCCGGGACAGGGGGCATGAGGAATTCACCCCTCCACTTT
CDR3 protein: CASSPGTGGMRNSPLHF

D gene: TRBD2
V gene: TRBV19
J gene: TRBJ2-1
CDR3 length: 16
clone size: .
CDR3 DNA: TGTGCCAGTAGTAGCCAGACTAACGGGAGGGCTGATGAGCAGTTCTTC
CDR3 protein: CASSSQTNGRADEQFF

D gene: .
V gene: TRBV7-9
J gene: TRBJ2-3
CDR3 length: 15
clone size: .
CDR3 DNA: TGTGCCAGCAGATCTGTGGGGCAGGGCACAGATACGCAGTATTTT
CDR3 protein: CASRSVGQGTDTQYF

D gene: TRBD2
V gene: TRBV6-6
J gene: TRBJ2-3
CDR3 length: 15
clone size: .
CDR3 DNA: TGTGCCAGCAGCCGAGCGGGGAGAATCACAGATACGCAGTATTTT
CDR3 protein: CASSRAGRITDTQYF

D gene: .
V gene: TRBV27
J gene: TRBJ1-6
CDR3 length: 15
clone size: .
CDR3 DNA: TGTGCCAGCAGCCTCGGCCGAGGGGGTAATTCACCCCTCCACTTT
CDR3 protein: CASSLGRGGNSPLHF

D gene: .
V gene: TRBV6-5
J gene: TRBJ2-5
CDR3 length: 15
clone size: .
CDR3 DNA: TGTGCCAGCAGTTCCCGGGACATAGTCCAAGAGACCCAGTACTTC
CDR3 protein: CASSSRDIVQETQYF

D gene: .
V gene: TRBV25-1
J gene: TRBJ2-5
CDR3 length: 14
clone size: .
CDR3 DNA: TGTGCCAGCAGTGAGGGGGACTCCAGAGAGACCCAGTACTTC
CDR3 protein: CASSEGDSRETQYF

D gene: .
V gene: TRBV7-8
J gene: TRBJ1-2
CDR3 length: 13
clone size: .
CDR3 DNA: TGTGCCAGCAGCTTATGGGGCTCCCGGGGCTACACCTTC
CDR3 protein: CASSLWGSRGYTF

D gene: .
V gene: TRBV18
J gene: TRBJ1-1
CDR3 length: 13
clone size: .
CDR3 DNA: TGTGCCAGCTCATCCACAGTGAACACTGAAGCTTTCTTT
CDR3 protein: CASSSTVNTEAFF

D gene: TRBD1
V gene: TRBV14
J gene: TRBJ1-2
CDR3 length: 14
clone size: .
CDR3 DNA: TGTGCCAGCAGACGGACAGGAAATAACTATGGCTACACCTTC
CDR3 protein: CASRRTGNNYGYTF

D gene: TRBD2
V gene: TRBV5-4
J gene: TRBJ2-7
CDR3 length: 13
clone size: .
CDR3 DNA: TGTGCCAGCAGCTTTGAGCGGGAGAGTGAGCAGTACTTC
CDR3 protein: CASSFERESEQYF

D gene: TRBD1
V gene: TRBV2
J gene: TRBJ2-2
CDR3 length: 15
clone size: few
CDR3 DNA: TGTGCCAGCAGGTCGGGGACAGGGGTCACCGGGGAGCTGTTTTTT
CDR3 protein: CASRSGTGVTGELFF

D gene: .
V gene: TRBV11-2
J gene: TRBJ1-3
CDR3 length: 16
clone size: .
CDR3 DNA: TGTGCCAGCAGCTCCAGGGCAGGCTTCTCTGGAAACACCATATATTTT
CDR3 protein: CASSSRAGFSGNTIYF

D gene: .
V gene: TRBV11-2
J gene: TRBJ2-7
CDR3 length: 16
clone size: .
CDR3 DNA: TGTGCCAGCAGCGCGTCGTCCAGGCGCCTTTCCTACGAGCAGTACTTC
CDR3 protein: CASSASSRRLSYEQYF

D gene: .
V gene: TRBV18
J gene: TRBJ2-7
CDR3 length: 12
clone size: few
CDR3 DNA: TGTGCCAGCCGAGGCTCTGCCTACGAGCAGTACTTC
CDR3 protein: CASRGSAYEQYF

D gene: TRBD2
V gene: TRBV6-5
J gene: TRBJ2-7
CDR3 length: 15
clone size: once
CDR3 DNA: TGTGCCAGCAGTTATTCGACTAGCGGGGCCCACGAGCAGTACTTC
CDR3 protein: CASSYSTSGAHEQYF

D gene: .
V gene: TRBV6-1
J gene: TRBJ2-5
CDR3 length: 13
clone size: .
CDR3 DNA: TGTGCCATAAAAGAGGCCAGCCAAGAGACCCAGTACTTC
CDR3 protein: CAIKEASQETQYF

D gene: .
V gene: TRBV6-2/TRBV6-3
J gene: TRBJ2-5
CDR3 length: 15
clone size: .
CDR3 DNA: TGTGCCAGCAGTTACGTGGGCGGGCCCGCGGAGACCCAGTACTTC
CDR3 protein: CASSYVGGPAETQYF

D gene: TRBD1
V gene: TRBV5-4
J gene: TRBJ2-3
CDR3 length: 15
clone size: .
CDR3 DNA: TGTGCCAGCAGCCCGGGACAGGGGGCTGCCGATACGCAGTATTTT
CDR3 protein: CASSPGQGAADTQYF

D gene: .
V gene: TRBV30
J gene: TRBJ2-7
CDR3 length: 13
clone size: .
CDR3 DNA: TGTGCCTGGAGTGCGGGGAACTCCTACGAGCAGTACTTC
CDR3 protein: CAWSAGNSYEQYF

D gene: .
V gene: TRBV11-2
J gene: TRBJ1-3
CDR3 length: 18
clone size: .
CDR3 DNA: TGTGCCAGCAGCCTCGACTCAAGGAGCCCACTCTCTGGAAACACCATATATTTT
CDR3 protein: CASSLDSRSPLSGNTIYF

D gene: TRBD1
V gene: TRBV7-2
J gene: TRBJ1-1
CDR3 length: 15
clone size: .
CDR3 DNA: TGTGCCAGCAGCGGCCGGGACAGGGTGAGGACTGAAGCTTTCTTT
CDR3 protein: CASSGRDRVRTEAFF

D gene: TRBD1
V gene: TRBV7-2
J gene: TRBJ1-6
CDR3 length: 13
clone size: .
CDR3 DNA: TGTGCCAGCAGCTTGACAGGGCAGTCACCCCTCCACTTT
CDR3 protein: CASSLTGQSPLHF

D gene: TRBD1
V gene: TRBV2
J gene: TRBJ1-2
CDR3 length: 12
clone size: .
CDR3 DNA: TGTGCCAGCAGCACAGGGGTGGGAGGCTACACCTTC
CDR3 protein: CASSTGVGGYTF

D gene: TRBD2
V gene: TRBV7-2
J gene: TRBJ2-2
CDR3 length: 15
clone size: .
CDR3 DNA: TGTGCCAGCAGATTAAGCGGGAGTAACACCGGGGAGCTGTTTTTT
CDR3 protein: CASRLSGSNTGELFF

D gene: TRBD1
V gene: TRBV7-8
J gene: TRBJ1-2
CDR3 length: 14
clone size: .
CDR3 DNA: TGTGCCAGCAGCCAAAGCACAGGGGGCTATGGCTACACCTTC
CDR3 protein: CASSQSTGGYGYTF

D gene: .
V gene: TRBV7-2
J gene: TRBJ2-2
CDR3 length: 14
clone size: .
CDR3 DNA: TGTGCCAGCAGGCGGATGCCATCACCCGGGGAGCTGTTTTTT
CDR3 protein: CASRRMPSPGELFF

D gene: .
V gene: TRBV7-9
J gene: TRBJ2-3
CDR3 length: 11
clone size: few
CDR3 DNA: TGTGCCAGCAGCCTCACAGATACGCAGTATTTT
CDR3 protein: CASSLTDTQYF

D gene: TRBD2
V gene: TRBV9
J gene: TRBJ2-1
CDR3 length: 18
clone size: .
CDR3 DNA: TGTGCCAGCAGCGCCCCGCGAAAGCAGGGACTAGCGGACAATGAGCAGTTCTTC
CDR3 protein: CASSAPRKQGLADNEQFF

D gene: TRBD2
V gene: TRBV27
J gene: TRBJ2-7
CDR3 length: 14
clone size: .
CDR3 DNA: TGTGCCAGCAAGCGGGACGGACGTACCTACGAGCAGTACTTC
CDR3 protein: CASKRDGRTYEQYF